A single sample is the source of the 6 T cell receptor beta chains below, sequenced in a study of shared clonotypes between healthy human individuals (dated by TCRdb to 2018 to 2021). Library preparation employed the immunoSEQ multiplex PCR assay. TCRdb provides this immuneACCESS table in a form limited to in-frame rearrangements. Some clones are lacking; in checked studies, under half of them reflect an unresolved V gene, and why the rest are absent is not known. Recorded for this sample are 2 million to 2.5 million clones; roughly 95% of them occurred a single time. Jointly, the top ten make up around 0.13% of the sample. Sample: naive CD4+ T cells sorted from blood. The label giving this sample's cell subset or site can be read as: CD45RA+ positively selected. The receptors were gathered from a man between 18 and 35 years old in good health.

The V gene is TRBV6-1, the J gene TRBJ2-7; the match to TRBD1 covers 7 bases. J lost 5 bases, V lost 6 bases, and 10 bases had no gene match. CDR3 length: 14 residues. Germline values: CDR1 MNHNS, CDR2 SASEGT. The CDR3 here is CASRRGQVGDEQYF. In DNA, the CDR3 is TGTGCCAGCAGGAGAGGACAGGTTGGTGACGAGCAGTACTTC.

V gene TRBV6-6 combines with J gene TRBJ1-3, with D tentatively TRBD1 (5 bases). The germline CDR1 and CDR2 sequences are MNHNY and SVGAGI (reference sequence). Trimming took off 5 bases at V and 2 bases at J, with 10 bases between the two ends. This CDR3 contains 14 residues. In DNA, the CDR3 is TGTGCCAGCAGTGCCGGGACGGCTGGAAACACCATATATTTT. Its protein product is CASSAGTAGNTIYF.

J is TRBJ2-1 and V is TRBV7-2, with D uncertain. Trimming took 4 bases from V and 6 from J, leaving 7 bases between them. The length of the CDR3 is 12 residues. The germline CDR1 and CDR2 sequences are SGHTA and FQGNSA. Written as DNA, the CDR3 is TGTGCCAGCAGCTCGTTCGGCAATGAGCAGTTCTTC. Encoded protein: CASSSFGNEQFF.

The chain couples TRBV6-4 to TRBJ1-6; weak D call: TRBD1 (5 bases). The CDR3 consists of 14 residues. Trimming shortened V by 8 bases and J by 7 bases, and 15 bases separated the two germline ends. Germline V lookup: CDR1 MRHNA, CDR2 SNTAGT. The CDR3 is CASPNRGINSPLHF. For the CDR3, the DNA is TGTGCCAGCCCCAACCGGGGCATAAATTCACCCCTCCACTTT.

The V gene is TRBV5-4, the J gene TRBJ2-5, with TRBD1 identical over 7 bases. This CDR3 comprises 14 residues. V was pared by 5 bases and J by 4 bases, with 8 bases of the junction left unmatched. Germline assignment: CDR1 SGHNT and CDR2 YYREEE (reference sequence). The CDR3 reads CASSQDRVGETQYF. CDR3 nucleotide sequence: TGTGCCAGCAGTCAAGACAGGGTGGGAGAGACCCAGTACTTC.

The sample holds one count of this clone. V gene TRBV30 combines with J gene TRBJ2-7, with TRBD2 identical over 12 bases. Germline-derived CDR1 and CDR2 are GTSNPN and SVGIG (reference sequence). The V gene end was trimmed by 2 bases and the J gene end by 3 bases; junction bases not matched to a gene: 2. The CDR3 extends over 14 amino acids. The DNA of the CDR3 is TGTGCCTGGAGTTTACTAGCGGGAGGCTACGAGCAGTACTTC. Translating it yields CAWSLLAGGYEQYF.